This T cell receptor (beta chain) was obtained from a study of cytomegalovirus exposure and HLA in healthy donors. On the study more broadly: Of a few hundred genotyped donors, roughly 81% grouped in the Caucasian-associated ancestry cluster. Overall study findings and caveats: Researchers catalogued about 150 TCR beta chains as cytomegalovirus-associated. Using the classifier, cytomegalovirus status was reportedly diagnosed with high specificity and sensitivity.

In regard to this clone: The antigen remains undetermined.

Trimming pared 6 bases from V and 1 base from J, leaving 12 bases between. This CDR3 comprises 14 residues. Germline V gene sequence: CDR1 MNHNS, CDR2 SASEGT. Each of the donors was a healthy bone marrow donor. This PCR relied on a set of 60 Vbeta primers and 13 Jbeta primers. Measured with immunoSEQ multiplex PCR; TCRdb has only the in-frame clones, and not every one. Here the sample spans around 200,000 clones, approximately 82% being singletons. The chain is built from TRBV6-1 and TRBJ1-1; D is unclear. The source material was PBMCs. This TCR was recovered from a girl aged 2 to 9 in good health and CMV-seropositive. The CDR3 sequence is CASRIRQPNTEAFF. CDR3 coding DNA: TGTGCCAGCAGAATCAGACAACCGAACACTGAAGCTTTCTTT.